Below, 6 T cell receptor beta chains from the same sample are listed, as sequenced in a study of T cell repertoires in cytomegalovirus infection. TCRdb fed the reads into MiXCR, producing one record per CDR3 protein. The repertoire has 680,000 or so distinct CDR3 sequences, about 40% of them found once; the top ten carry roughly 2.9%. The sample was PBMCs. All receptors derive from a human donor in good health (CMV status not recorded). Some clones in this sample may be carry-over from other donors' samples.

This sequence joins TRBV12-3 or TRBV12-4 and TRBJ2-7, with a tentative D call TRBD2 (7 bases). CDR3 length equals 15 residues. V lost 3 bases to trimming and J lost 3 bases, with 15 bases between them. The CDR3 DNA reads as TGTGCCAGCAGTTTCGGGGGGCAGGGTCGCTACGAGCAGTACTTC. Amino acids: CASSFGGQGRYEQYF.

V usage is TRBV7-8 and J usage is TRBJ1-1; D might be TRBD1 (6 bases). V dropped 1 base and J dropped 13 bases, with 16 bases sitting between them. The CDR3 is 13 amino acids. Germline V gene lookup returns CDR1 SGHVS and CDR2 FQNEAQ. In nucleotides, the CDR3 is TGTGCCAGCAGCTTAGGTTGGGGGCTGGAATATTTCTTT. It specifies CASSLGWGLEYFF.

A note on this clonotype: Lacking the conserved final phenylalanine or tryptophan, this CDR3 likely reflects a read error. The chain employs TRBV12-3 or TRBV12-4 and TRBJ2-2; a weak D match, TRBD2 (6 bases). CDR3 size: 14 residues. The ends were cut back, 9 bases at V and 2 bases at J, with 13 bases in the middle. As DNA, the CDR3 is TGTGCCAGTTCAAAGGGAGGTAACACCGGGGAGCTGTTTTGT. The encoded protein is CASSKGGNTGELFC.

This clonotype showed up just a few times. The gene calls are TRBV7-9 and TRBJ2-7; D gene uncertain. This CDR3 is built from 15 residues. Germline CDR1 is SEHNR and CDR2 is FQNEAQ (reference sequence). V gave up 1 base and J gave up 2 bases, with 12 bases separating them. CDR3 bases: TGTGCCAGCAGCTTAGGATCGGCAGGCGCCTACGAGCAGTACTTC. Translated, it gives CASSLGSAGAYEQYF. The full variable domain, with the rest looked up from reference TRBV7-9 and TRBJ2-7, is DTGVSQNPRHKITKRGQNVTFRCDPISEHNRLYWYRQTLGQGPEFLTYFQNEAQLEKSRLLSDRFSAERPKGSFSTLEIQRTEQGDSAMYLCASSLGSAGAYEQYFGPGTRLTVT.

This clonotype has just a few counts. The chain's CDR3 is CASSLSPGWGEVELFF. Written as DNA, the CDR3 is TGTGCCAGCAGTTTATCCCCGGGCTGGGGCGAAGTGGAGCTGTTTTTT. V is TRBV27 and J is TRBJ2-2, with a possible D match to TRBD1 (5 bases). Trimming took off 0 bases at V and 10 bases at J, with 18 bases between the two ends. The V gene's germline CDR1 is MNHEY and CDR2 SMNVEV (reference sequence). The CDR3 totals 16 residues.

This clonotype showed up just a few times. The rearrangement joins TRBV19 to TRBJ2-1; TRBD1 aligns across 10 bases. V lost 10 bases and J lost 0; bases outside the gene matches: 9. Per the germline V gene, CDR1 is LNHDA and CDR2 is SQIVND (reference sequence). The CDR3 loop spans 16 amino acids. The DNA of the CDR3 is TGTGCCACCACGCCCGGACAGGGGGTCTCCTACAATGAGCAGTTCTTC. Amino acids: CATTPGQGVSYNEQFF.